The 27 T cell receptor beta chains below come from one sample, sequenced in a study of blood T cell repertoires in COVID-19. Only in-frame clones appear in the TCRdb table, and some are missing; sequencing was by immunoSEQ multiplex PCR. The data show 70,000 to 95,000 clones, under 90% seen once. Material: peripheral blood. These receptors were collected from a woman aged 40 to 50 with active or convalescent COVID-19.

With regard to this clone: Different DNA sequences within this sample yield the same CDR3. The chain recombines TRBV5-1 with TRBJ1-1, with 8 nucleotides matching TRBD1. V was clipped by 0 bases and J by 5 bases; unmatched bases: 3. The germline V gene encodes CDR1 SGHRS and CDR2 YFSETQ. The CDR3 runs to 14 residues. CDR3 sequence reads: CASSLATGGTEAFF. The DNA of the CDR3 is TGCGCCAGCAGCTTGGCCACAGGGGGGACTGAAGCTTTCTTT. Full variable domain (remainder filled in from reference TRBV5-1 and TRBJ1-1): KAGVTQTPRYLIKTRGQQVTLSCSPISGHRSVSWYQQTPGQGLQFLFEYFSETQRNKGNFPGRFSGRQFSNSRSEMNVSTLELGDSALYLCASSLATGGTEAFFGQGTRLTVV.

The V and J genes are TRBV9 and TRBJ2-3; 11 nucleotides match TRBD2. The CDR3 is 16 residues long. J gave up 5 bases and V 3 bases, and 8 bases lay outside the gene matches. Per the germline V gene, CDR1 is SGDLS and CDR2 is YYNGEE. CDR3 nucleotides: TGTGCCAGCAGCGCCCGACTAGCGGGAACTGGAGATACGCAGTATTTT. It specifies CASSARLAGTGDTQYF.

The V gene is TRBV5-6, the J gene TRBJ2-4, with 7 bases matching TRBD1. The CDR3 runs 13 residues. The junction had 1 base not matched to a gene; V was cut back by 3 bases and J by 4 bases. Germline CDR1 SGHDT, CDR2 YYEEEE. The CDR3 spells CASSWDRKNIQYF. The CDR3 nucleotides are TGTGCCAGCAGCTGGGACAGAAAAAACATTCAGTACTTC.

The chain recombines TRBV5-5 with TRBJ2-2, with a possible D match to TRBD2 (5 bases). From germline, CDR1 is SGHKS and CDR2 YYEKEE (reference sequence). Trimming removed 4 bases at V and 5 bases at J, with 9 bases between. The CDR3 is made up of 13 amino acids. CDR3 DNA sequence: TGTGCCAGCAGCCTTCGGAGGACCGGGGAGCTGTTTTTT. Protein sequence: CASSLRRTGELFF. The full variable domain, completed using reference TRBV5-5 and TRBJ2-2, is DAGVTQSPTHLIKTRGQQVTLRCSPISGHKSVSWYQQVLGQGPQFIFQYYEKEERGRGNFPDRFSARQFPNYSSELNVNALLLGDSALYLCASSLRRTGELFFGEGSRLTVL.

CDR3 sequence (DNA): TGTGCCAGCAGCTTGGCGCCGGGACAGGGGTCCGAGCAGTACTTC. As protein: CASSLAPGQGSEQYF. This chain joins TRBV5-4 and TRBJ2-7, with TRBD1 matching over 10 bases. Germline V gene sequence: CDR1 SGHNT, CDR2 YYREEE (reference sequence). This CDR3 has 15 residues. The J segment lost 6 bases and the V segment lost 0 bases, leaving 6 bases of the junction unmatched.

This sequence joins TRBV4-1 and TRBJ1-4; D ambiguous. V lost 0 bases and J 0 bases, leaving 17 bases between the germline ends. The germline V gene has CDR1 MGHRA and CDR2 YSYEKL. The CDR3 loop spans 19 amino acids. In nucleotides, the CDR3 is TGCGCCAGCAGCCAAGATGATCCCCGCCAGGCCGCAACTAATGAAAAACTGTTTTTT. It yields the protein CASSQDDPRQAATNEKLFF.

This clone was counted between two and nine times. The chain links TRBV18 to TRBJ2-1, with 14 bases lining up with TRBD2. After removal of 1 base from V and 2 bases from J, the junction contained 7 bases not matched to a gene. Germline assignment: CDR1 KGHSH and CDR2 LQKENI. The CDR3 contains 19 residues. The CDR3 nucleotides are TGTGCCAGCTCACCACACGGGACTAGCGGGAGTAGGACCTACAATGAGCAGTTCTTC. The encoded protein is CASSPHGTSGSRTYNEQFF.

The table lists this clone with a count of one. This chain connects TRBV29-1 to TRBJ2-5; D ambiguous. Trimming removed 3 bases from V and 9 bases from J, with 17 bases in between. The CDR3 length is 13 residues. CDR1 and CDR2 (germline): SQVTM, ANQGSEA. The CDR3 loop reads CSVEFSPFEAQYF. The CDR3 region has the DNA TGCAGCGTTGAGTTTAGTCCCTTTGAGGCCCAGTACTTC.

The chain uses TRBV10-2 and TRBJ2-1, with unresolved D. Germline-derived CDR1 and CDR2 are WSHSY and SAAADI. This CDR3 contains 15 residues. V shed 4 bases and J shed 10 bases, with 20 bases lying between them. The CDR3 protein is CASSVAGIRTIEQFF. The CDR3 bases are TGCGCCAGCAGTGTAGCCGGAATCAGAACAATCGAGCAGTTCTTC.

The CDR3 spells CASSTIGGAGSPLHF. The CDR3 DNA reads as TGTGCCAGCAGCACCATCGGGGGGGCGGGTTCACCCCTCCACTTT. This sequence joins TRBV9 and TRBJ1-6; weak D call: TRBD1 (6 bases). With 4 bases removed from V and 9 bases from J, the gap between germline ends came to 17 bases. The CDR3 is 15 amino acids. The germline gives CDR1 SGDLS, CDR2 YYNGEE.

This clone appeared a single time. The chain carries TRBV5-1 and TRBJ1-4; 10 bases line up with TRBD1. Trimming cost V 3 bases and J 6 bases; bases outside gene matches: 5. Germline values: CDR1 SGHRS, CDR2 YFSETQ. The CDR3 covers 15 residues. In DNA form, the CDR3 reads TGCGCCAGCAGCTCGGGACAGGGGTCTGATGAAAAACTGTTTTTT. Its translation is CASSSGQGSDEKLFF.

V usage is TRBV12-3 or TRBV12-4 and J usage is TRBJ2-7; 7 nucleotides line up with TRBD2. The CDR3 has 11 amino acids. The V gene end was trimmed by 4 bases and the J gene end by 7 bases; junction bases not matched to a gene: 1. CDR3 sequence reads: CASSWGLEQYF. Here the CDR3 DNA reads TGTGCCAGCAGTTGGGGACTAGAGCAGTACTTC.

V usage is TRBV4-3 and J usage is TRBJ2-4, with a tentative D call TRBD1 (6 bases). Germline V lookup: CDR1 LGHNA, CDR2 YSLEER. The V and J ends lost 1 base and 7 bases respectively, with 8 bases between them. CDR3 size: 13 residues. As DNA, the CDR3 is TGCGCCAGCAGCCAAGGGACAGAGAACATTCAGTACTTC. Amino acids: CASSQGTENIQYF.

CDR3 loop: CASSHDSLPSYEQYF. The CDR3 nucleotides read TGCGCCAGCAGCCACGACAGCCTACCTTCCTACGAGCAGTACTTC. The genes are TRBV5-1 and TRBJ2-7; tentatively, D is TRBD1 (5 bases). CDR1 and CDR2 from the germline V gene are SGHRS and YFSETQ. The V and J ends lost 4 bases and 1 base respectively, with 15 bases between them. This CDR3 region has 15 residues. The full variable domain, with the rest looked up from reference TRBV5-1 and TRBJ2-7, is KAGVTQTPRYLIKTRGQQVTLSCSPISGHRSVSWYQQTPGQGLQFLFEYFSETQRNKGNFPGRFSGRQFSNSRSEMNVSTLELGDSALYLCASSHDSLPSYEQYFGPGTRLTVT.

The chain carries TRBV7-9 and TRBJ2-7; D is uncertain. Deletions cut 1 base from V and 2 bases from J, with 6 bases between. The CDR3 loop spans 13 amino acids. Germline V gene data show CDR1 as SEHNR and CDR2 as FQNEAQ (reference sequence). CDR3 protein: CASSLDTPYEQYF. CDR3 nucleotides: TGTGCCAGCAGCTTAGACACCCCCTACGAGCAGTACTTC. Filled out from reference TRBV7-9 and TRBJ2-7, the complete variable domain reads DTGVSQNPRHKITKRGQNVTFRCDPISEHNRLYWYRQTLGQGPEFLTYFQNEAQLEKSRLLSDRFSAERPKGSFSTLEIQRTEQGDSAMYLCASSLDTPYEQYFGPGTRLTVT.

V gene TRBV18 combines with J gene TRBJ2-1, with D possibly TRBD2 on 6 matching bases. The ends were cut back, 2 bases at V and 0 bases at J, with 11 bases in the middle. Germline loops: CDR1 KGHSH, CDR2 LQKENI. The CDR3 is 16 residues long. DNA for the CDR3: TGTGCCAGCTCACCAGTTTACGGGAGCTCCTACAATGAGCAGTTCTTC. Its translation: CASSPVYGSSYNEQFF.

This chain uses TRBV28 with TRBJ1-5, with 7 bases lining up with TRBD1. Germline V gene lookup returns CDR1 MDHEN and CDR2 SYDVKM. V shed 5 bases and J 11 bases; nucleotides not matched to a gene: 9. CDR3 length equals 13 residues. The CDR3 sequence is CASSEGAKGAQHF. The CDR3 bases are TGTGCCAGCAGTGAGGGGGCAAAGGGGGCCCAGCATTTT.

In DNA form, the CDR3 reads TGTGCCAGTAGTCCGTGGGGACAGGGCCTCCAACTAGCCAAAAACATTCAGTACTTC. Translation gives CASSPWGQGLQLAKNIQYF. This chain links TRBV19 with TRBJ2-4, with 9 bases aligning to TRBD1. After removal of 5 bases from V and 0 bases from J, the junction contained 14 bases not matched to a gene. This CDR3 contains 19 residues. Germline V gene sequence: CDR1 LNHDA, CDR2 SQIVND (reference sequence).

V and J are TRBV6-6 and TRBJ1-6, with D possibly TRBD1 on 6 matching bases. The CDR3 spans 13 residues. Germline V CDR1 and CDR2: MNHNY, SVGAGI (reference sequence). Trimming removed 6 bases at V and 6 bases at J, with 9 bases between. The CDR3 region is CASSGQSNSPLHF. CDR3 bases: TGTGCCAGCAGCGGACAGAGTAATTCACCCCTCCACTTT.

The V gene is TRBV28, the J gene TRBJ1-4; a weak D match, TRBD1 (5 bases). This CDR3 contains 14 residues. V was clipped by 5 bases and J by 7 bases, with 14 bases between them. Germline V gene sequence: CDR1 MDHEN, CDR2 SYDVKM. The CDR3 protein is CASSLQVAFEKLFF. For the CDR3, the DNA is TGTGCCAGCAGTCTACAGGTTGCGTTTGAAAAACTGTTTTTT.

The V and J genes are TRBV7-9 and TRBJ2-1, with D unclear. Trimming removed 1 base from V and 9 bases from J, with 13 bases in between. Germline V gene data show CDR1 as SEHNR and CDR2 as FQNEAQ (reference sequence). The CDR3 spans 14 residues. The CDR3 region has the DNA TGTGCCAGCAGCTTAGATGCACTCCCGGGTGAGCAGTTCTTC. Residues: CASSLDALPGEQFF.

The V call is TRBV28, the J call TRBJ2-2, with 11 positions matching TRBD2. The CDR3 spans 15 residues. The germline gives CDR1 MDHEN, CDR2 SYDVKM. With V trimmed by 2 bases and J by 6 bases, 2 bases remained unmatched. CDR3 in DNA: TGTGCCAGCAGTTTACTTAGCGGGGGGGCCGGGGAGCTGTTTTTT. It encodes CASSLLSGGAGELFF.

V and J are TRBV18 and TRBJ2-7; 10 nucleotides agree with TRBD2. CDR3 size: 15 residues. Germline-derived CDR1 and CDR2 are KGHSH and LQKENI. After removal of 4 bases from V and 2 bases from J, the junction contained 5 bases not matched to a gene. The CDR3 bases are TGTGCCAGCTCACGTCGGACTAGCGGCGCCTACGAGCAGTACTTC. Protein product: CASSRRTSGAYEQYF.

The chain carries TRBV7-2 and TRBJ2-5, with D perhaps TRBD2 (7 bases). V was cut by 4 bases and J by 3 bases, with 18 bases left in between. CDR3 length equals 16 residues. Germline-derived CDR1 and CDR2 are SGHTA and FQGNSA. CDR3 loop: CASSSGSRGAKETQYF. CDR3 sequence (DNA): TGTGCCAGCAGCTCCGGCTCCCGGGGGGCCAAAGAGACCCAGTACTTC.

This clone was recorded a few times. This chain joins TRBV7-9 and TRBJ2-5; D remains ambiguous. V lost 3 bases to trimming and J lost 5 bases, with 7 bases between them. Looked up from germline, CDR1 is SEHNR and CDR2 is FQNEAQ (reference sequence). This CDR3 comprises 12 residues. CDR3 sequence reads: CASSLNMETQYF. CDR3 in DNA: TGTGCCAGCAGCTTGAACATGGAGACCCAGTACTTC.

The chain carries TRBV6-6 and TRBJ2-1; 7 positions match TRBD1. Losses at the gene ends were 4 bases for V and 2 bases for J; bases not matched to a gene: 8. The V gene's germline CDR1 is MNHNY and CDR2 SVGAGI (reference sequence). This CDR3 has 16 amino acids. CDR3 in amino acids: CASSSPPGQTYNEQFF. The CDR3 DNA sequence: TGTGCCAGCAGTTCTCCTCCGGGACAGACCTACAATGAGCAGTTCTTC.

This clone was found once. This chain links TRBV28 with TRBJ2-7; tentative D call: TRBD1 (6 bases). Germline values: CDR1 MDHEN, CDR2 SYDVKM. This CDR3 comprises 12 residues. The V and J ends lost 6 bases and 6 bases respectively, with 12 bases between them. The CDR3 is CASRYQGPEQYF. DNA of the CDR3: TGTGCCAGCAGGTACCAGGGGCCCGAGCAGTACTTC.